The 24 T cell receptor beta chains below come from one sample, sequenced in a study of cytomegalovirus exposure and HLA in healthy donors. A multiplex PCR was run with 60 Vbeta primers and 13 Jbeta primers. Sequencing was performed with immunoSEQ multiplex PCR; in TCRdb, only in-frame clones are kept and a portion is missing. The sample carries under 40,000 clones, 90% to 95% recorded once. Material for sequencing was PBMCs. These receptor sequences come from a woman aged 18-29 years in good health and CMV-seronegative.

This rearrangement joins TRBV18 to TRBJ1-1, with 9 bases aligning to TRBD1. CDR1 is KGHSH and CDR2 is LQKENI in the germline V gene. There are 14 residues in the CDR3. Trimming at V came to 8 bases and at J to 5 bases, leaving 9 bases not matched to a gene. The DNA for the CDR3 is TGTGCCAGCCTACGACAGGGGGAAGGGACTGAAGCTTTCTTT. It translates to CASLRQGEGTEAFF.

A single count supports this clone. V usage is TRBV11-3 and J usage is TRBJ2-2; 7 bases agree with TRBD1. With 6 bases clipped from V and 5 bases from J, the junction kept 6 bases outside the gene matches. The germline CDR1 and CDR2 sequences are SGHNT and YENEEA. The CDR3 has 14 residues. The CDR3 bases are TGTGCCAGCAGTCCCGGGACAGCGACCGGGGAGCTGTTTTTT. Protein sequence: CASSPGTATGELFF.

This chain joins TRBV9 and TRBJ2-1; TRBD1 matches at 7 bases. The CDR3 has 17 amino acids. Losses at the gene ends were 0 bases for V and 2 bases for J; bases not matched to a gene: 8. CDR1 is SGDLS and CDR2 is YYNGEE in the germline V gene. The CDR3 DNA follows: TGTGCCAGCAGCGTAGAGCACAGGGGCCCCCCCTACAATGAGCAGTTCTTC. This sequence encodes CASSVEHRGPPYNEQFF.

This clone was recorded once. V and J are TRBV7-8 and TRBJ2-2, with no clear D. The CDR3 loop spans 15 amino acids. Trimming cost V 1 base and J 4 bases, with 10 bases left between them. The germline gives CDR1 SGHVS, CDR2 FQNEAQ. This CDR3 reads CASSLVGRGTGELFF. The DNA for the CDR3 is TGTGCCAGCAGCTTAGTTGGCAGAGGCACCGGGGAGCTGTTTTTT.

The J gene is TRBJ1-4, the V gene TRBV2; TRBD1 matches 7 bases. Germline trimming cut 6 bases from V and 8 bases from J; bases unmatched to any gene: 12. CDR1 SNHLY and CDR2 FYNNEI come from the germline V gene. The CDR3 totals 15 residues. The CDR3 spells CASSSSPGGREKLFF. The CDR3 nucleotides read TGTGCCAGCAGCTCGTCCCCAGGGGGACGGGAAAAACTGTTTTTT.

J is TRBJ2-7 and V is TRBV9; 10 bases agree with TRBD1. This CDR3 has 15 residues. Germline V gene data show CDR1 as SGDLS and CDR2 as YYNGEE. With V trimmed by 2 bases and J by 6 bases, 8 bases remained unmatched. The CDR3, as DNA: TGTGCCAGCAGCGTGGGCGGACAGGGGGGTGTCGAGCAGTACTTC. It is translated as CASSVGGQGGVEQYF.

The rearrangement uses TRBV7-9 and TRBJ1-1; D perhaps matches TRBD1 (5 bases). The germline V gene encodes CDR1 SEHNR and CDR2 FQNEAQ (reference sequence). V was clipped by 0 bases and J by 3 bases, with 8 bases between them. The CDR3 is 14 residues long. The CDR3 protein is CASSLAAGDTEAFF. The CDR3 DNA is TGTGCCAGCAGCTTAGCGGCGGGGGACACTGAAGCTTTCTTT. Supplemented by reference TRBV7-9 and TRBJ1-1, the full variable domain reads DTGVSQNPRHKITKRGQNVTFRCDPISEHNRLYWYRQTLGQGPEFLTYFQNEAQLEKSRLLSDRFSAERPKGSFSTLEIQRTEQGDSAMYLCASSLAAGDTEAFFGQGTRLTVV.

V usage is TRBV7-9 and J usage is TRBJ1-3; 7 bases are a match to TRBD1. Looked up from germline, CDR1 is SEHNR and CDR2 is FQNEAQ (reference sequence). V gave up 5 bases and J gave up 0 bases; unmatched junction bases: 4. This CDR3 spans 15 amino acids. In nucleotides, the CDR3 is TGTGCCAGCAGCCCCGGACAGGCCTCTGGAAACACCATATATTTT. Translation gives CASSPGQASGNTIYF.

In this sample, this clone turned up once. This CDR3 reads CASSLEVRAYKNGYTF. The CDR3 DNA follows: TGTGCCAGCAGCTTGGAGGTCAGGGCTTATAAGAATGGCTACACCTTC. V is TRBV5-6 and J is TRBJ1-2; the D gene is possibly TRBD1 (5 bases). V was shortened by 0 bases and J by 6 bases, with 18 bases between the two germline ends. The germline V gene has CDR1 SGHDT and CDR2 YYEEEE. The CDR3 loop spans 16 amino acids.

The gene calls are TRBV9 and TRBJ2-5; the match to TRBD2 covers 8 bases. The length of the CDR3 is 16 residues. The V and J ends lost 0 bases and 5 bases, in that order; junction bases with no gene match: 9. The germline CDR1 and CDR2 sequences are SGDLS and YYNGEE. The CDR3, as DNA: TGTGCCAGCAGCGTAGGAGCGAGCGGGAGTCCCGAGACCCAGTACTTC. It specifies CASSVGASGSPETQYF.

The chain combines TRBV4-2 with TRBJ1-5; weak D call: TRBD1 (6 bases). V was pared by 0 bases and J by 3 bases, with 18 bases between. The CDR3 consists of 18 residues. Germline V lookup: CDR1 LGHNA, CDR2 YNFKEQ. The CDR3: CASSQELRARGVNQPQHF. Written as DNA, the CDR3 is TGTGCCAGCAGCCAAGAGTTGAGGGCCAGGGGAGTCAATCAGCCCCAGCATTTT.

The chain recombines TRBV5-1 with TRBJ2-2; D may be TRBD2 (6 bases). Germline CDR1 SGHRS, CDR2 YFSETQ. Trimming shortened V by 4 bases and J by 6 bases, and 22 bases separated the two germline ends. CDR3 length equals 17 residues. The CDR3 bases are TGCGCCAGCAGCGGGCAGGGCGGGGTCACAACACCCGGGGAGCTGTTTTTT. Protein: CASSGQGGVTTPGELFF.

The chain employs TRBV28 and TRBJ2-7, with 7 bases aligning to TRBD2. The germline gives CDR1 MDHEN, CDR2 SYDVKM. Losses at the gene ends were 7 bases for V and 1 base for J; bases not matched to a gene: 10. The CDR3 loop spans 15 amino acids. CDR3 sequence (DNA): TGTGCCAGCACGGCTAGCGGAGTGAGGTCCTACGAGCAGTACTTC. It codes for CASTASGVRSYEQYF.

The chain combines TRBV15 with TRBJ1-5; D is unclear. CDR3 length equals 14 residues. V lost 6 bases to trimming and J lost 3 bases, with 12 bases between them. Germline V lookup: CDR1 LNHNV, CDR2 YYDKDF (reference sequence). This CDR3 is CATRYGNDNQPQHF. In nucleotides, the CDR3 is TGTGCCACCAGGTACGGTAACGACAATCAGCCCCAGCATTTT.

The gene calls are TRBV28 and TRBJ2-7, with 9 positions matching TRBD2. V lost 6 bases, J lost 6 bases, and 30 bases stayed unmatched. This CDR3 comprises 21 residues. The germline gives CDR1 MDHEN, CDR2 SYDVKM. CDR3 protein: CASRQRSPLRGTSIQSGEQYF. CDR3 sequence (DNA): TGTGCCAGCAGGCAACGTAGCCCACTTCGGGGGACTAGCATCCAAAGTGGCGAGCAGTACTTC.

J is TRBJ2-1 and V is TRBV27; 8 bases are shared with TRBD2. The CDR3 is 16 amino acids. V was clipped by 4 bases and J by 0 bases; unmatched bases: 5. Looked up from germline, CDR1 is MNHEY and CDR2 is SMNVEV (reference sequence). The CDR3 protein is CASSSPGLGSYNEQFF. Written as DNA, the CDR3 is TGTGCCAGCAGTTCACCGGGACTAGGCTCCTACAATGAGCAGTTCTTC.

In DNA form, the CDR3 reads TGTGCCAGCAGCGTAGGGGGACTGCGGGGGGAGAGGACCGGGGAGCTGTTTTTT. Encoded protein: CASSVGGLRGERTGELFF. This chain links TRBV9 with TRBJ2-2; TRBD2 aligns across 8 bases. This CDR3 spans 18 amino acids. V was clipped by 0 bases and J by 5 bases; unmatched bases: 12. Germline CDR1 reads SGDLS; CDR2 reads YYNGEE.

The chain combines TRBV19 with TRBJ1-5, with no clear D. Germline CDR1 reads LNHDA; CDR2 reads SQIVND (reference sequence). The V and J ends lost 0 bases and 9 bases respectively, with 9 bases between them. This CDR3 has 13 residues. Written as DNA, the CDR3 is TGTGCCAGTAGTATAGACTTCTGGGCGCCCCAGCATTTT. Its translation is CASSIDFWAPQHF.

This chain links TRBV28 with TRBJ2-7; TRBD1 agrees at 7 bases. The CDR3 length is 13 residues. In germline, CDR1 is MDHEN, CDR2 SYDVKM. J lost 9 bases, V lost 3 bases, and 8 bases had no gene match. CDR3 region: CASSLGQISRQYF. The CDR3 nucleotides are TGTGCCAGCAGTTTGGGACAGATCAGTAGGCAGTACTTC. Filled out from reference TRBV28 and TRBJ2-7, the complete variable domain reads DVKVTQSSRYLVKRTGEKVFLECVQDMDHENMFWYRQDPGLGLRLIYFSYDVKMKEKGDIPEGYSVSREKKERFSLILESASTNQTSMYLCASSLGQISRQYFGPGTRLTVT.

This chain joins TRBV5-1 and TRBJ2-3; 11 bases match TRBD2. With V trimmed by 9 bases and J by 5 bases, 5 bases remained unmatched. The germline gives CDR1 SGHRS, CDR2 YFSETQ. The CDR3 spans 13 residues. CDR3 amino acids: CATGTSGRDTQYF. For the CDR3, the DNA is TGCGCCACCGGGACTAGCGGAAGAGATACGCAGTATTTT.

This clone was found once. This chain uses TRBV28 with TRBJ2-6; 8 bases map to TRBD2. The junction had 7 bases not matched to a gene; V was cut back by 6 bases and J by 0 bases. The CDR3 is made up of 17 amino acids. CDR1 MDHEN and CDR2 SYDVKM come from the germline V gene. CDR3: CASRSAGATSGANVLTF. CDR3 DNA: TGTGCCAGCAGATCAGCGGGAGCTACCTCTGGGGCCAACGTCCTGACTTTC.

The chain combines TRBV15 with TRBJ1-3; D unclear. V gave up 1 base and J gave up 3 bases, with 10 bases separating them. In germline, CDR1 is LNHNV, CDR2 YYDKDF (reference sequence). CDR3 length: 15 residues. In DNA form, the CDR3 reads TGTGCCACCAGCAGAGGGACTCCGGGTGGAAACACCATATATTTT. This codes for CATSRGTPGGNTIYF.

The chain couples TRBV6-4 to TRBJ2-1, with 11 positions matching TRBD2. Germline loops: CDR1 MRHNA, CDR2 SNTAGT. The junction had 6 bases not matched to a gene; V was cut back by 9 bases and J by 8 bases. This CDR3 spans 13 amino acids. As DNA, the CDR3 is TGTGCCAGTAGCGGGGGGGCCTTCGATGAGCAGTTCTTC. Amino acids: CASSGGAFDEQFF.

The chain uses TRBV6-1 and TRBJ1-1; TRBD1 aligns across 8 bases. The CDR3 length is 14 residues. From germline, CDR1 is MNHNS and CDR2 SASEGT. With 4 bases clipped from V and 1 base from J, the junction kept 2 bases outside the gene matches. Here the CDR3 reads CASSVDRGNTEAFF. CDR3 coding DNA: TGTGCCAGCAGTGTCGACAGGGGGAACACTGAAGCTTTCTTT.